This TCR beta chain was documented in a study of T cells in Graves' hyperthyroidism and ophthalmopathy. Uncontrolled infection, other autoimmune disease, pregnancy or lactation excluded patients. Every diagnosis used clinical symptoms, serum thyroxine and TRAb, thyroid ultrasound and orbital computed tomography. The CDR3 is 15 residues long. The V end lost 3 bases, the J end lost 3 bases, and 18 bases lay between the germline ends. Germline V gene lookup returns CDR1 DFQATT and CDR2 SNEGSKA (reference sequence). The table lists this clonotype with a few counts. The antigen is unknown. Study-level points and caveats: Most thyroid clonotypes expanded above 0.001 appeared in blood too. The model predicted ophthalmopathy a median around 6 months before onset.

RNA transcripts gave rise to amplified TCR beta CDR3 regions. The HTBI set primed first-round TCR CDR3 RT-PCR. MiXCR, run by TCRdb on the multiplex PCR reads, gives a single entry per CDR3 protein. Seen here are about 400,000 distinct CDR3 sequences, about 15% observed once, and the top ten hold roughly 14%. This TCR derives from a woman aged 18-30 years with Graves' hyperthyroidism. Sequencing was carried out using blood. The J gene is TRBJ2-7, the V gene TRBV20-1; D perhaps matches TRBD1 (6 bases). CDR3 amino acids: CSARIQGSIIYEQYF. CDR3 nucleotide sequence: TGCAGTGCTAGGATACAGGGATCCATTATCTACGAGCAGTACTTC.